The 28 T cell receptor beta chains reported below all come from one sample, sequenced in a study of T cell responses to AZD1222 COVID-19 vaccine. Sequencing was performed with immunoSEQ multiplex PCR; in TCRdb, only in-frame clones are kept and a portion is missing. The repertoire has 50,000 to 65,000 clones, 70% to 90% of them found once; the top ten carry about 7.1%. Sequenced here: peripheral blood, sampled 28 days after the second AZD1222 dose. Every receptor here comes from an adult who received the AZD1222 COVID-19 vaccine.

The chain joins TRBV3-1 (or the pseudogene TRBV3-2) to TRBJ1-2; D gene ambiguous. The V end was cut by 5 bases, the J end by 4 bases, with 14 bases between. CDR3 length equals 14 residues. Germline loops: CDR1 LGHDT, CDR2 YNNKEL (reference sequence). CDR3 in amino acids: CASSVQLWGYGYTF. In DNA form, the CDR3 reads TGTGCCAGCAGCGTCCAGTTGTGGGGCTATGGCTACACCTTC.

This clone was detected once. The CDR3 DNA is TGTGCCAGCAGCTTAGCGCGGTTCGGGAGGCAGAACACTAGCACAGATACGCAGTATTTT. Protein sequence: CASSLARFGRQNTSTDTQYF. This chain connects TRBV7-8 to TRBJ2-3; 7 bases line up with TRBD2. The V and J ends lost 0 bases and 0 bases, in that order; junction bases with no gene match: 15. The CDR3 is 20 amino acids. CDR1 SGHVS and CDR2 FQNEAQ come from the germline V gene.

The chain employs TRBV7-2 and TRBJ2-7; D possibly corresponds to TRBD1 (7 bases). Trimming took 2 bases from V and 4 from J, leaving 15 bases between them. This CDR3 is built from 15 residues. The germline CDR1 and CDR2 sequences are SGHTA and FQGNSA. CDR3 nucleotides: TGTGCCAGCAGCTTACGATTCCCAGGGGGGTACGAGCAGTACTTC. Translating it yields CASSLRFPGGYEQYF. The whole variable domain, remainder taken from reference TRBV7-2 and TRBJ2-7, is GAGVSQSPSNKVTEKGKDVELRCDPISGHTALYWYRQSLGQGLEFLIYFQGNSAPDKSGLPSDRFSAERTGGSVSTLTIQRTQQEDSAVYLCASSLRFPGGYEQYFGPGTRLTVT.

The V and J genes are TRBV6-5 and TRBJ1-1; 8 bases align to TRBD1. The CDR3 sequence is 15 residues long. Trimming took 0 bases from V and 8 from J; bases not matched to a gene: 8. Germline CDR1 MNHEY, CDR2 SVGAGI. The CDR3 sequence is CASSYSSRGQREAFF. In DNA, the CDR3 is TGTGCCAGCAGTTACTCATCCAGGGGGCAAAGGGAAGCTTTCTTT.

The V and J genes are TRBV4-1 and TRBJ2-3, with 7 bases lining up with TRBD2. The CDR3 loop spans 15 amino acids. With 4 bases clipped from V and 2 bases from J, the junction kept 6 bases outside the gene matches. CDR1 MGHRA and CDR2 YSYEKL come from the germline V gene. The CDR3 coding sequence is TGCGCCAGCAGCCCCTCGCTAGCGGTCACAGATACGCAGTATTTT. It translates to CASSPSLAVTDTQYF.

V gene TRBV7-9 combines with J gene TRBJ1-5; D is uncertain. This CDR3 contains 13 residues. V lost 4 bases, J lost 7 bases, and 11 bases lay in between. Germline CDR1 and CDR2: SEHNR and FQNEAQ (reference sequence). CDR3 DNA sequence: TGTGCCAGCAGCTCTCCGACCGAACAGCCCCAGCATTTT. It yields the protein CASSSPTEQPQHF.

The chain is built from TRBV5-5 and TRBJ2-2; D is possibly TRBD1 or TRBD2 (6 bases each). Germline V gives CDR1 SGHKS, CDR2 YYEKEE (reference sequence). V lost 2 bases to trimming and J lost 8 bases, with 13 bases between them. This CDR3 spans 14 amino acids. Here the CDR3 reads CASSFGGRKGELFF. Written as DNA, the CDR3 is TGTGCCAGCAGCTTTGGGGGGCGCAAAGGGGAGCTGTTTTTT.

A note on this clone: The junction differs from germline at one of its ends, possibly a read error. This chain links TRBV28 with TRBJ2-7; 10 bases map to TRBD2. Per the germline V gene, CDR1 is MDHEN and CDR2 is SYDVKM. This CDR3 contains 14 residues. CDR3 in DNA: TGTGCCAGCAGGACCGGGACTAGCGACCTGAAAGCAGACTTC. It translates to CASRTGTSDLKADF.

The V and J genes are TRBV4-2 and TRBJ1-3; no clear D gene. The CDR3 loop spans 14 amino acids. CDR1 is LGHNA, CDR2 YNFKEQ, per germline. V lost 0 bases and J lost 0, with 3 bases in between. CDR3 sequence reads: CASSQEVSGNTIYF. The CDR3 DNA is TGTGCCAGCAGCCAAGAGGTCTCTGGAAACACCATATATTTT.

The CDR3, as DNA: TGTGCCAGCGAGGGACAAGCGTCTGAAGCTTTCTTT. Its translation: CASEGQASEAFF. The V gene is TRBV25-1, the J gene TRBJ1-1, with TRBD1 as a possible D gene (6 bases). The CDR3 is made up of 12 amino acids. CDR1 MGHDK and CDR2 SYGVNS come from the germline V gene. The V end was cut by 8 bases, the J end by 6 bases, with 13 bases between.

The rearrangement uses TRBV19 and TRBJ2-7, with D hard to call. The CDR3 runs 13 residues. Trimming removed 5 bases from V and 0 bases from J, with 8 bases in between. CDR1 is LNHDA and CDR2 is SQIVND in the germline V gene (reference sequence). CDR3 protein: CASSVLVSYEQYF. The CDR3 DNA reads TGTGCCAGTAGTGTCCTAGTCTCCTACGAGCAGTACTTC.

The chain recombines TRBV5-4 with TRBJ1-1; the D is unclear. Germline loops: CDR1 SGHNT, CDR2 YYREEE (reference sequence). V was pared by 5 bases and J by 4 bases, with 12 bases between. The CDR3 loop spans 13 amino acids. CDR3 bases: TGTGCCAGCAGACCGGATGTGAGCACTGAAGCTTTCTTT. Translated: CASRPDVSTEAFF.

The rearrangement links TRBV6-5 to TRBJ2-5, with D possibly TRBD1 on 6 matching bases. V was shortened by 5 bases and J by 2 bases, with 12 bases between the two germline ends. Germline V gene data show CDR1 as MNHEY and CDR2 as SVGAGI. The CDR3 is made up of 14 amino acids. The CDR3 nucleotides are TGTGCCAGCAGTCAAACAGGGATTCAAGAGACCCAGTACTTC. Protein: CASSQTGIQETQYF.

The CDR3 reads CASRRDSADTQYF. The CDR3 region has the DNA TGTGCCAGCCGCCGGGACTCGGCAGATACGCAGTATTTT. The V call is TRBV7-9, the J call TRBJ2-3, with D tentatively TRBD2 (6 bases). The germline V gene encodes CDR1 SEHNR and CDR2 FQNEAQ (reference sequence). The CDR3 extends over 13 amino acids. Trimming stripped 8 bases from V and 4 bases from J, with 13 bases between.

V and J are TRBV24-1 and TRBJ2-2, with D possibly being TRBD1 (7 bases). The CDR3 contains 15 residues. The germline gives CDR1 KGHDR, CDR2 SFDVKD. The V and J ends lost 5 bases and 3 bases respectively, with 12 bases between them. The CDR3 loop reads CATSAPRGDTGELFF. The CDR3 bases are TGTGCCACCAGTGCCCCCAGGGGGGACACCGGGGAGCTGTTTTTT.

The V gene is TRBV7-2, the J gene TRBJ1-2; D not certain. The V end was cut by 0 bases, the J end by 4 bases, with 9 bases between. Germline CDR1 is SGHTA and CDR2 is FQGNSA. The CDR3 loop spans 14 amino acids. The CDR3 nucleotides are TGTGCCAGCAGCTTAGCCACAGCGGTCTATGGCTACACCTTC. This sequence encodes CASSLATAVYGYTF.

V usage is TRBV7-9 and J usage is TRBJ1-2; 7 bases map to TRBD1. V lost 7 bases to trimming and J lost 2 bases; unmatched junction nucleotides: 19. Germline CDR1 reads SEHNR; CDR2 reads FQNEAQ (reference sequence). This CDR3 has 18 amino acids. CDR3 residues: CASTYRARKGAQNYGYTF. CDR3 sequence (DNA): TGTGCCAGCACCTATAGAGCGAGAAAGGGGGCCCAAAACTATGGCTACACCTTC. Full variable domain (missing parts from reference TRBV7-9 and TRBJ1-2): DTGVSQNPRHKITKRGQNVTFRCDPISEHNRLYWYRQTLGQGPEFLTYFQNEAQLEKSRLLSDRFSAERPKGSFSTLEIQRTEQGDSAMYLCASTYRARKGAQNYGYTFGSGTRLTVV.

The V call is TRBV30, the J call TRBJ1-4, with D tentatively TRBD1 (5 bases). The CDR3 runs 13 residues. Germline loops: CDR1 GTSNPN, CDR2 SVGIG (reference sequence). The V end was cut by 4 bases, the J end by 5 bases, with 11 bases between. This CDR3 reads CAWTGPVNEKLFF. The CDR3 DNA follows: TGTGCCTGGACGGGACCGGTGAATGAAAAACTGTTTTTT.

This rearrangement joins TRBV28 to TRBJ2-7, with TRBD1 identical over 8 bases. Per germline, CDR1 MDHEN and CDR2 SYDVKM. This CDR3 has 13 residues. Germline trimming cut 4 bases from V and 6 bases from J; bases unmatched to any gene: 5. CDR3 region: CASSSGQGSEQYF. The CDR3 DNA follows: TGTGCCAGCAGTTCCGGACAGGGCAGCGAGCAGTACTTC.

The J gene is TRBJ1-2, the V gene TRBV2; no clear D gene. Germline V gene sequence: CDR1 SNHLY, CDR2 FYNNEI. Trimming removed 3 bases from V and 8 bases from J, with 13 bases in between. The CDR3 contains 13 residues. The CDR3 spells CASSDWLTGGYTF. DNA for the CDR3: TGTGCCAGCAGTGATTGGCTCACCGGGGGCTACACCTTC.

J is TRBJ1-1 and V is TRBV10-1, with D tentatively TRBD1 (5 bases). The CDR3 runs to 16 residues. V was pared by 4 bases and J by 3 bases, with 18 bases between. Germline CDR1 and CDR2: WNHNN and SYGVQD (reference sequence). CDR3 sequence (DNA): TGCGCCAGCAGTGGCCCTTATAGGGGTTCGGACACTGAAGCTTTCTTT. Amino acid sequence: CASSGPYRGSDTEAFF.

V is TRBV10-3 and J is TRBJ2-1; D is undetermined. V dropped 8 bases and J dropped 5 bases, with 10 bases sitting between them. Germline assignment: CDR1 ENHRY and CDR2 SYGVKD. CDR3 size: 12 residues. DNA for the CDR3: TGTGCCATCGGAAACCTCAACAATGAGCAGTTCTTC. It is translated as CAIGNLNNEQFF.

V usage is TRBV5-1 and J usage is TRBJ1-2; TRBD1 matches at 7 bases. Trimming took 3 bases from V and 2 from J; bases not matched to a gene: 1. Germline V lookup: CDR1 SGHRS, CDR2 YFSETQ. CDR3 length: 13 amino acids. Here the CDR3 reads CASSSGQNYGYTF. The CDR3, as DNA: TGCGCCAGCAGCTCGGGACAGAACTATGGCTACACCTTC.

The chain is built from TRBV5-6 and TRBJ2-5, with 10 bases aligning to TRBD2. V shed 1 base, J shed 0 bases, and the junction held 3 bases outside the gene matches. The CDR3 extends over 16 amino acids. Looked up from germline, CDR1 is SGHDT and CDR2 is YYEEEE. CDR3 loop: CASSLLAGVHQETQYF. CDR3 sequence (DNA): TGTGCCAGCAGCTTGCTAGCGGGAGTACACCAAGAGACCCAGTACTTC. The variable domain in full, with the rest retrieved from reference TRBV5-6 and TRBJ2-5, is DAGVTQSPTHLIKTRGQQVTLRCSPKSGHDTVSWYQQALGQGPQFIFQYYEEEERQRGNFPDRFSGHQFPNYSSELNVNALLLGDSALYLCASSLLAGVHQETQYFGPGTRLLVL.

V and J are TRBV30 and TRBJ1-2, with TRBD1 as a possible D gene (5 bases). The germline V and J ends were trimmed by 3 bases and 4 bases, with 12 bases remaining between them. The CDR3 has 13 residues. Germline V gene lookup returns CDR1 GTSNPN and CDR2 SVGIG (reference sequence). The CDR3 region has the DNA TGTGCCTGGAGATTACAGGCCGCCTATGGCTACACCTTC. Protein product: CAWRLQAAYGYTF.

V is TRBV3-1 (or the pseudogene TRBV3-2) and J is TRBJ2-1, with D perhaps TRBD2 (7 bases). The CDR3 is made up of 17 amino acids. V lost 2 bases and J 2 bases, leaving 16 bases between the germline ends. CDR1 is LGHDT, CDR2 YNNKEL, per germline (reference sequence). The CDR3 is CASSQQRGGVPYNEQFF. The CDR3 DNA reads TGTGCCAGCAGCCAACAGAGGGGGGGGGTCCCCTACAATGAGCAGTTCTTC.

Here the CDR3 DNA reads TGTGCCAGCAGTTTAGGTGGGGCCGGTTACGAGCAGTACTTC. Translating it yields CASSLGGAGYEQYF. The chain employs TRBV28 and TRBJ2-7; tentative D call: TRBD1 (5 bases). The germline CDR1 and CDR2 sequences are MDHEN and SYDVKM. Trimming took off 2 bases at V and 4 bases at J, with 12 bases between the two ends. This CDR3 comprises 14 residues.

This sequence joins TRBV2 and TRBJ1-5, with 7 bases that match TRBD1. The CDR3 runs 16 residues. Trimming at V came to 7 bases and at J to 2 bases, leaving 11 bases not matched to a gene. The germline V gene has CDR1 SNHLY and CDR2 FYNNEI. CDR3: CASILDRYAGNQPQHF. CDR3 DNA: TGTGCCAGCATTCTGGACAGGTATGCGGGCAATCAGCCCCAGCATTTT.